The rows below give T cell receptor beta chains drawn from one sample of a study of PD-1 blockade in classical Hodgkin lymphoma. Here immunoSEQ multiplex PCR was the method, and the copy in TCRdb shows in-frame clones only, minus some. The table includes about 7,600 clones, approximately 80% detected once. The sample here was peripheral blood mononuclear cells (PBMCs), taken before the fourth cycle of nivolumab. These TCRs come from a human donor with classical Hodgkin lymphoma. CDR3s leave out the opening cysteine and the closing phenylalanine or tryptophan. The D gene is left open where the match is weak.

cdr3_aa j_call v_call d_call
ASSLQATYEQY TRBJ2-7 TRBV5-1 .
ASSAQGTAQETQY TRBJ2-5 TRBV6-4 TRBD1
ASILSPGATEAF TRBJ1-1 TRBV6-1 .
ASSLMTIAEAF TRBJ1-1 TRBV7-9 .
ASSVDGGGELF TRBJ2-2 TRBV9 .
ASSYAGAIANYGYT TRBJ1-2 TRBV6-5 .
ASSIRGGGSYEQY TRBJ2-7 TRBV19 .
ASSLGTGGGNQPQH TRBJ1-5 TRBV28 .
ASSATRGLEY TRBJ2-5 TRBV6-5 TRBD2
ASSDFGRVTDTQY TRBJ2-3 TRBV6-4 TRBD2
ATSSENQPQH TRBJ1-5 TRBV15 .